Following are 29 T cell receptor beta chains from one sample sequenced in a study of T-cell reconstitution after alpha-beta-depleted transplantation in children. A TCRbeta library incorporating unique molecular identifiers was prepared. TCRdb ran MiXCR on the PCR reads and lists one entry per CDR3 protein. The sample has 600,000 to 700,000 distinct CDR3 sequences; approximately 15% are singletons. The sample consisted of PBMCs from the stem cell graft donor, taken from the stem cell graft. These receptor sequences come from a human donor who donated a stem cell graft to a child with acute myeloid leukemia.

A note on this clonotype: It may be a read error: a sequence one base away is much more abundant. The chain recombines TRBV20-1 with TRBJ2-1; 12 bases fit TRBD2. Germline V gene lookup returns CDR1 DFQATT and CDR2 SNEGSKA (reference sequence). There are 14 residues in the CDR3. V was pared by 5 bases and J by 6 bases, with 5 bases of the junction left unmatched. The CDR3 reads CSASTSGGFNEQFF. The CDR3 nucleotides are TGCAGTGCTTCAACTAGCGGGGGGTTCAATGAGCAGTTCTTC.

The rearrangement links TRBV7-9 to TRBJ2-7; D remains unclear. The CDR3 totals 13 residues. V was clipped by 5 bases and J by 6 bases, with 14 bases between them. CDR1 is SEHNR and CDR2 is FQNEAQ in the germline V gene (reference sequence). CDR3 sequence: CASSPPTLLEQYF. DNA of the CDR3: TGTGCCAGCAGCCCCCCGACCCTCCTCGAGCAGTACTTC.

This chain uses TRBV20-1 with TRBJ2-3, with 12 bases matching TRBD2. After removal of 5 bases from V and 5 bases from J, the junction contained 11 bases not matched to a gene. Germline assignment: CDR1 DFQATT and CDR2 SNEGSKA (reference sequence). The CDR3 runs to 16 residues. The CDR3 protein is CSAEPPSGGAKDTQYF. The CDR3 coding sequence is TGCAGTGCTGAGCCCCCTAGCGGGGGGGCCAAAGATACGCAGTATTTT.

This sequence joins TRBV12-3 or TRBV12-4 and TRBJ2-2; D is unresolved. The CDR3 totals 16 residues. The ends were cut back, 5 bases at V and 0 bases at J, with 13 bases in the middle. The CDR3 protein is CASSPLQKTNTGELFF. In nucleotides, the CDR3 is TGTGCCAGCAGTCCTCTACAGAAGACGAACACCGGGGAGCTGTTTTTT.

Ten or more counts support this clonotype. V usage is TRBV20-1 and J usage is TRBJ2-7; the D call may be TRBD1 or TRBD2 (5 bases each). Trimming took 0 bases from V and 6 from J, leaving 18 bases between them. CDR3 length: 15 residues. Germline V gene data show CDR1 as DFQATT and CDR2 as SNEGSKA (reference sequence). CDR3 region: CSAREGTLALGEQYV. For the CDR3, the DNA is TGCAGTGCTAGAGAGGGGACCCTAGCCCTCGGCGAGCAGTACGTC.

This clonotype was recorded a few times. The chain links TRBV6-5 to TRBJ1-1, with 8 bases aligning to TRBD1. V shed 0 bases and J 8 bases; nucleotides not matched to a gene: 8. The CDR3 runs to 15 residues. Germline-derived CDR1 and CDR2 are MNHEY and SVGAGI. CDR3 region: CASSYSRQGLAEAFF. DNA for the CDR3: TGTGCCAGCAGTTACTCCCGACAGGGGCTGGCGGAAGCTTTCTTT.

This clonotype was seen only a few times. This rearrangement joins TRBV12-3 or TRBV12-4 to TRBJ1-2; D is unclear. Trimming took 6 bases from V and 0 from J, leaving 14 bases between them. This CDR3 is built from 15 residues. CDR3: CASSRAGRTNYGYTF. The CDR3 region has the DNA TGTGCCAGCAGCCGGGCGGGCAGAACTAACTATGGCTACACCTTC.

The chain couples TRBV7-2 to TRBJ1-6, with D maybe TRBD1 (6 bases). Trimming left V 5 bases short and J 5 bases short, with 10 bases between. The V gene's germline CDR1 is SGHTA and CDR2 FQGNSA. CDR3 length: 14 residues. The CDR3 loop reads CASSTWTDNSPLHF. The CDR3 coding sequence is TGTGCCAGCAGCACTTGGACAGATAATTCACCCCTCCACTTT.

In this sample, this clonotype turned up many times. The chain combines TRBV12-3 or TRBV12-4 with TRBJ2-3; 7 nucleotides agree with TRBD1. V was pared by 3 bases and J by 4 bases, with 7 bases of the junction left unmatched. The CDR3 is 15 residues long. The CDR3 is CASSFGQVSADTQYF. The CDR3 DNA reads as TGTGCCAGCAGTTTCGGACAGGTCAGCGCAGATACGCAGTATTTT.

This clonotype has at least ten counts. V gene TRBV24-1 combines with J gene TRBJ1-1; D gene uncertain. The germline V gene encodes CDR1 KGHDR and CDR2 SFDVKD. The V and J ends lost 3 bases and 6 bases respectively, with 10 bases between them. The CDR3 extends over 13 amino acids. The CDR3 is CATSDGVIPEAFF. CDR3 coding DNA: TGTGCCACCAGTGATGGAGTGATACCTGAAGCTTTCTTT.

The DNA for the CDR3 is TGTGCCAGCAGCTCGACAGTCCGCCACACTGAAGCTTTCTTT. This translates into CASSSTVRHTEAFF. The chain recombines TRBV7-2 with TRBJ1-1; possibly TRBD1 for D (5 bases). Germline lookup yields CDR1 SGHTA and CDR2 FQGNSA. Deletions cut 4 bases from V and 3 bases from J, with 12 bases between. The CDR3 is 14 residues long. The variable domain in full, completed from reference TRBV7-2 and TRBJ1-1, reads GAGVSQSPSNKVTEKGKDVELRCDPISGHTALYWYRQSLGQGLEFLIYFQGNSAPDKSGLPSDRFSAERTGGSVSTLTIQRTQQEDSAVYLCASSSTVRHTEAFFGQGTRLTVV.

This chain connects TRBV30 to TRBJ1-1, with unresolved D. Between the trimmed V and J ends, which lost 0 bases and 6 bases, there was a span of 11 bases. Germline loops: CDR1 GTSNPN, CDR2 SVGIG (reference sequence). The CDR3 has 13 residues. The CDR3 region is CAWSVGLGAEAFF. CDR3 sequence (DNA): TGTGCCTGGAGTGTTGGCCTTGGGGCTGAAGCTTTCTTT.

This clonotype was seen repeatedly, ten times or more. The chain is built from TRBV20-1 and TRBJ2-3, with 12 positions matching TRBD2. Germline V gives CDR1 DFQATT, CDR2 SNEGSKA (reference sequence). Trimming removed 6 bases from V and 3 bases from J; junction bases left unmatched: 7. The CDR3 spans 15 residues. The DNA of the CDR3 is TGCAGTGCATCGACTAGCGGGGGAGGTACAGATACGCAGTATTTT. It encodes CSASTSGGGTDTQYF.

The DNA of the CDR3 is TGCAGTGCTCGTCCGGAAATCGGTTCCTATAATTCACCCCTCCACTTT. It specifies CSARPEIGSYNSPLHF. This rearrangement joins TRBV20-1 to TRBJ1-6; no clear D. In germline, CDR1 is DFQATT, CDR2 SNEGSKA (reference sequence). The CDR3 is 16 amino acids. Trimming took off 5 bases at V and 1 base at J, with 15 bases between the two ends.

This clonotype turned up a few times. V and J are TRBV25-1 and TRBJ1-2; D is perhaps TRBD1 (5 bases). Germline-derived CDR1 and CDR2 are MGHDK and SYGVNS. The CDR3 is 14 amino acids. Between the trimmed V and J ends, which lost 3 bases and 4 bases, there was a span of 12 bases. The CDR3, as DNA: TGTGCCAGCAGTGATCAAAAGGGGAGCTATGGCTACACCTTC. This gives the protein CASSDQKGSYGYTF.

The J gene is TRBJ1-6, the V gene TRBV28; D is unresolved. The CDR3 spans 14 residues. Germline lookup yields CDR1 MDHEN and CDR2 SYDVKM. V lost 4 bases, J lost 5 bases, and 9 bases lay in between. CDR3 sequence (DNA): TGTGCCAGCAGTTCGCCAAGGGATAATTCACCCCTCCACTTT. Protein: CASSSPRDNSPLHF.

The rearrangement joins TRBV9 to TRBJ2-7; TRBD1 agrees at 8 bases. CDR1 and CDR2 (germline): SGDLS, YYNGEE. The CDR3 has 14 residues. The V and J ends lost 4 bases and 6 bases, in that order; junction bases with no gene match: 9. The CDR3 nucleotides are TGTGCCAGCAGCCCTCGGGACAGGTTGGGCGAGCAGTACTTC. Residues: CASSPRDRLGEQYF.

This clonotype was detected ten times or more. The chain is built from TRBV10-3 and TRBJ1-1, with D unclear. Per the germline V gene, CDR1 is ENHRY and CDR2 is SYGVKD. The CDR3 covers 16 residues. V gave up 4 bases and J gave up 2 bases, with 17 bases separating them. CDR3 coding DNA: TGTGCCATCAGTGCATATCCAGGAGCTCATAACACTGAAGCTTTCTTT. This translates into CAISAYPGAHNTEAFF.

This clonotype was counted many times. The chain recombines TRBV27 with TRBJ2-1; D unresolved. Germline-derived CDR1 and CDR2 are MNHEY and SMNVEV (reference sequence). The CDR3 loop spans 14 amino acids. V lost 6 bases and J lost 4, with 13 bases in between. The DNA for the CDR3 is TGTGCCAGCAGCGAACCTCCTCCTTACAATGAGCAGTTCTTC. It translates to CASSEPPPYNEQFF.

This chain uses TRBV20-1 with TRBJ1-6; D unresolved. Trimming stripped 3 bases from V and 9 bases from J, with 12 bases between. CDR1 DFQATT and CDR2 SNEGSKA come from the germline V gene (reference sequence). This CDR3 region has 13 residues. The CDR3 loop is CSASGQPTSPLHF. Here the CDR3 DNA reads TGCAGTGCTAGCGGCCAGCCTACTTCACCCCTCCACTTT.

This clonotype was counted ten times or more. The genes are TRBV6-5 and TRBJ1-4; no reliable D call. CDR1 and CDR2 from the germline V gene are MNHEY and SVGAGI. V gave up 6 bases and J gave up 8 bases, with 19 bases separating them. The CDR3 contains 15 residues. CDR3 loop: CASSNEGVVEEKLFF. As DNA, the CDR3 is TGTGCCAGCAGCAACGAGGGTGTCGTGGAGGAAAAACTGTTTTTT.

The chain couples TRBV7-2 to TRBJ1-1, with 8 bases identical to TRBD1. The CDR3 is 16 residues long. Germline V CDR1 and CDR2: SGHTA, FQGNSA. Germline trimming cut 1 base from V and 7 bases from J; bases unmatched to any gene: 11. CDR3 in DNA: TGTGCCAGCAGCTTAGGGTGGGGCAGGGGGCTCGATGAAGCTTTCTTT. This translates into CASSLGWGRGLDEAFF.

This sequence joins TRBV7-8 and TRBJ2-3, with 7 nucleotides matching TRBD2. Germline lookup yields CDR1 SGHVS and CDR2 FQNEAQ. CDR3 length equals 17 residues. After removal of 3 bases from V and 2 bases from J, the junction contained 11 bases not matched to a gene. CDR3 coding DNA: TGTGCCAGCAGCTTCCTCCGTGGTAGCGGGCACACAGATACGCAGTATTTT. It encodes CASSFLRGSGHTDTQYF.

This clonotype has at least ten counts. The genes are TRBV20-1 and TRBJ2-5, with TRBD2 identical over 10 bases. Germline loops: CDR1 DFQATT, CDR2 SNEGSKA (reference sequence). V gave up 4 bases and J gave up 5 bases; unmatched junction bases: 7. The CDR3 runs 14 residues. The CDR3 sequence is CSAMGTSVGETQYF. CDR3 coding DNA: TGCAGTGCTATGGGGACTAGCGTTGGGGAGACCCAGTACTTC.

To note about this clonotype: At one end the junction does not follow the germline gene, possibly because of a read error. The chain uses TRBV6-1 and TRBJ2-3; 7 positions match TRBD1. Germline V gives CDR1 MNHNS, CDR2 SASEGT. There are 16 residues in the CDR3. CDR3 bases: TGTGCCAGCAGTCAAGAACCGGGACAGACTTCAGATACGCACTATTTT. Encoded protein: CASSQEPGQTSDTHYF.

This clonotype was found many times. CDR3 region: CSVAESGTGHRGYTF. In DNA form, the CDR3 reads TGCAGCGTTGCAGAATCCGGGACAGGGCACCGAGGCTACACCTTC. V is TRBV29-1 and J is TRBJ1-2; 9 nucleotides line up with TRBD1. Germline loops: CDR1 SQVTM, CDR2 ANQGSEA. V dropped 4 bases and J dropped 8; count of bases not matched to a gene: 14. This CDR3 is 15 amino acids long. Full variable domain (rest looked up from reference TRBV29-1 and TRBJ1-2): SAVISQKPSRDICQRGTSLTIQCQVDSQVTMMFWYRQQPGQSLTLIATANQGSEATYESGFVIDKFPISRPNLTFSTLTVSNMSPEDSSIYLCSVAESGTGHRGYTFGSGTRLTVV.

This clonotype was counted a few times. The chain employs TRBV29-1 and TRBJ1-1; D gene ambiguous. V was clipped by 0 bases and J by 4 bases, with 9 bases between them. This CDR3 is 13 amino acids long. Germline V lookup: CDR1 SQVTM, CDR2 ANQGSEA. The CDR3 DNA reads as TGCAGCGTTGAAGACTCACCAGGCACTGAAGCTTTCTTT. Protein sequence: CSVEDSPGTEAFF.

This clonotype was recorded at least ten times. V gene TRBV20-1 combines with J gene TRBJ2-5; D gene unclear. The CDR3 totals 10 residues. The V end lost 4 bases, the J end lost 5 bases, and 5 bases lay between the germline ends. From germline, CDR1 is DFQATT and CDR2 SNEGSKA (reference sequence). Written as DNA, the CDR3 is TGCAGTGCTAATATCGAGACCCAGTACTTC. Its translation is CSANIETQYF.

For this clonotype: One end of the junction is discordant with germline, which a read error may explain. The chain couples TRBV7-2 to TRBJ2-1, with D perhaps TRBD2 (6 bases). This CDR3 is 11 amino acids long. From germline, CDR1 is SGHTA and CDR2 FQGNSA. CDR3 residues: CASSLATSLIF. The CDR3 coding sequence is TGTGCCAGCAGCTTAGCGACTAGTTTGATCTTC.